This entry concerns a single TCR beta chain. What it binds is not known. V shed 1 base and J 10 bases; nucleotides not matched to a gene: 5. The CDR3 is 13 residues long. Germline V gene sequence: CDR1 SEHNR, CDR2 FQNEAQ (reference sequence). These data come from a study of cytomegalovirus exposure and HLA in healthy donors. Whole-study findings and limits: TRBV6-2, TRBV6-3 and other indistinguishable V segments were excluded.

With 60 Vbeta and 13 Jbeta primers, the PCR was carried out. Data came from immunoSEQ multiplex PCR; TCRdb stores just in-frame clones and leaves some out. The table includes 150,000 to 200,000 clones, roughly 83% detected once. The sample taken for sequencing was PBMCs. The rearrangement links TRBV7-9 to TRBJ2-3; 7 nucleotides line up with TRBD1. The clonotype originates from a boy younger than 18 in good health and CMV-seronegative. The CDR3 sequence: CASSLGGQYAQYF. CDR3 sequence (DNA): TGTGCCAGCAGCTTAGGGGGACAGTACGCGCAGTATTTT.